This TCR beta chain was sequenced in a study of T cell clones after liver transplantation. General study points: The donor-reactive repertoire was only partly measurable in a couple of subjects, lacking donor cells. These preliminary findings come from unstandardized post-transplant sampling times.

The CDR3 totals 15 residues. CDR1 SGHRS and CDR2 YFSETQ come from the germline V gene. V lost 4 bases, J lost 6 bases, and 8 bases stayed unmatched. Sequencing was performed with immunoSEQ multiplex PCR; in TCRdb, only in-frame clones are kept and a portion is missing. Among 93,000 or so clones listed, roughly 80% were seen once. In its sample, this clone was seen once. What it recognizes is unknown. The TCR originated in a human patient who received a liver transplant. Some T cells may possibly be graft donor cells. The specimen comprised CD4+ T cells from blood, sampled around 48 months after liver transplant. The chain employs TRBV5-1 and TRBJ2-1; TRBD2 agrees at 9 bases. CDR3 sequence: CASSRGTSTPNEQFF. In DNA, the CDR3 is TGCGCCAGCAGCCGAGGGACTAGCACACCCAATGAGCAGTTCTTC.